This T cell receptor beta chain was identified during a study of CD8+ T cells in alopecia areata. Study in general: Twice a day, 5 to 10 mg of oral tofacitinib was administered to treated patients. Broader study findings: As there was one nonresponder, how baseline CD8+ expansion relates to response remains uncertain.

Notes on this clone: Its antigen is unidentified.

The authors extracted RNA and reverse transcribed it into cDNA as the sequencing template. This table comes from immunoSEQ multiplex PCR, and its TCRdb copy is limited to in-frame clones, with some not included. The sample includes roughly 140,000 clones, 65% to 90% of them seen just once. Sample treatment: oral pan-JAK inhibitor, 5-10 mg twice daily. Germline-derived CDR1 and CDR2 are MNHEY and SMNVEV (reference sequence). The ends were cut back, 2 bases at V and 2 bases at J, with 13 bases in the middle. The CDR3 length is 17 residues. The receptor was derived from a human donor with alopecia areata. The gene calls are TRBV27 and TRBJ2-6; D might be TRBD1 (6 bases). This sample comprised CD8+ T cells sorted from blood, obtained at week 4, from a patient treated with tofacitinib. The CDR3 bases are TGTGCCAGCAGTTTAATCTCAGGGGTTGCTGGGGCCAACGTCCTGACTTTC. Amino acid sequence: CASSLISGVAGANVLTF.